This TCR beta chain was retrieved from a study of cytomegalovirus exposure and HLA in healthy donors. The germline gives CDR1 SNHLY, CDR2 FYNNEI. J was trimmed by 3 bases and V by 7 bases; bases with no gene match: 8. This CDR3 spans 15 amino acids. This PCR relied on a set of 60 Vbeta primers and 13 Jbeta primers. Repertoires were generated with immunoSEQ multiplex PCR, while TCRdb's copy carries only in-frame clones and drops some. This table lists approximately 150,000 clones. Study-level results: Earlier findings revealed that most TCR beta V segments proved productive either about 87% or about 30% of the time. Several of the most significant clusters appeared, in a later analysis, to be linked to common viral pathogens.

About this clone itself: Its antigen is unknown.

The source material was PBMCs. The clonotype comes from a male donor in good health and CMV-seronegative. This chain connects TRBV2 to TRBJ2-3; 9 bases are a match to TRBD2. The CDR3, as DNA: TGTGCCAGCAAGGGAGTAGCGGGAGTTACAGATACGCAGTATTTT. Translating gives CASKGVAGVTDTQYF.